This T cell receptor beta chain was sequenced for a study of early T cells in non-severe SARS-CoV-2 infection. Study context: Unsorted whole-blood RNA was sequenced in bulk, leaving chains unpaired. The study, taken as a whole, reports: VDJdb matching skewed toward anti-spike CD8 responses, missing private and CD4 specificities.

As to this clonotype: Its antigen remains unidentified.

The TCR library protocol was used to attach unique molecular identifiers. These identifiers were attached to individual cDNA molecules. From the 5' RACE reads, TCRdb called clonotypes with MiXCR, one entry per CDR3 protein. The sample carries about 99,000 distinct CDR3 sequences, roughly 17% recorded once. Germline values: CDR1 MNHEY, CDR2 SVGAGI. Trimming took 7 bases from V and 4 from J; bases not matched to a gene: 6. The CDR3 loop spans 13 amino acids. The sequence was obtained from an adult who was a healthcare worker with PCR-confirmed SARS-CoV-2 infection or an uninfected control (not recorded which). The rearrangement links TRBV6-5 to TRBJ1-1, with 7 positions matching TRBD1. The sequencing sample was made of whole blood. The CDR3, as DNA: TGTGCCAGCACACCACACAGGGGCACTGAAGCTTTCTTT. Residues: CASTPHRGTEAFF.